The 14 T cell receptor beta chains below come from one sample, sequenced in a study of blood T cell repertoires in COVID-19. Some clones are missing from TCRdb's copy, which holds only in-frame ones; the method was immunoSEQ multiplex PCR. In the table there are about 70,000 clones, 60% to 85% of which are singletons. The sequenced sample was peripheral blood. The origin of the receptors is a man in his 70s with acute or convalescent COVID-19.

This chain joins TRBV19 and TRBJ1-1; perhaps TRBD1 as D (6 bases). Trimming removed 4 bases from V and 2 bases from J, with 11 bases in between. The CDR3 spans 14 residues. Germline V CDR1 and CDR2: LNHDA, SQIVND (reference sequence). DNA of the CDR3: TGTGCCAGTAGTACCCTACAGGGAAACACTGAAGCTTTCTTT. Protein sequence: CASSTLQGNTEAFF.

CDR3 sequence (DNA): TGTGCCAGCAGCTTAGCTGGGCAGGTTCAGGTCCTCGAGCAGTACTTC. Protein product: CASSLAGQVQVLEQYF. The chain links TRBV7-2 to TRBJ2-7, with unresolved D. Germline assignment: CDR1 SGHTA and CDR2 FQGNSA. Trimming removed 0 bases from V and 6 bases from J, with 18 bases in between. The CDR3 is made up of 16 amino acids.

CDR3 nucleotides: TGCAGCGTTGGAGGGACAGAGGACGGCTACACCTTC. It codes for CSVGGTEDGYTF. The J gene is TRBJ1-2, the V gene TRBV29-1; 7 bases fit TRBD1. V lost 4 bases to trimming and J lost 8 bases; unmatched junction nucleotides: 7. This CDR3 has 12 amino acids. The germline gives CDR1 SQVTM, CDR2 ANQGSEA.

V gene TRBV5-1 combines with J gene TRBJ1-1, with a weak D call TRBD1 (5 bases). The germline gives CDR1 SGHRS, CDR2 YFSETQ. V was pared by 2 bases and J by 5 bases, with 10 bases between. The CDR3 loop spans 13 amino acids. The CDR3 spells CASSFGQKTEAFF. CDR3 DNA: TGCGCCAGCAGCTTCGGACAAAAAACTGAAGCTTTCTTT.

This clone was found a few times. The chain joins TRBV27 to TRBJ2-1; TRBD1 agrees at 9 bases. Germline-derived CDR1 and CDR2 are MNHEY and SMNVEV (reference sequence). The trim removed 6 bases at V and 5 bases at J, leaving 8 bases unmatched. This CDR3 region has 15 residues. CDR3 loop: CASRDRGTNHNEQFF. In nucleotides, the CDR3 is TGTGCCAGCAGGGACAGGGGCACAAACCACAATGAGCAGTTCTTC.

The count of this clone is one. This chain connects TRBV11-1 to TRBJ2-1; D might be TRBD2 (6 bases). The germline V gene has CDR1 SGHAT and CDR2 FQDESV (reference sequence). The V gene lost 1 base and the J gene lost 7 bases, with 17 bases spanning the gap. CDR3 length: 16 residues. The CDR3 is CASSLGAGTRGNEQFF. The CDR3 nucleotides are TGTGCCAGCAGCTTAGGGGCGGGAACCCGTGGGAATGAGCAGTTCTTC.

CDR3 nucleotide sequence: TGTGCCAGCACTTTAGGGACTAGCACAGATACGCAGTATTTT. This translates into CASTLGTSTDTQYF. V usage is TRBV5-6 and J usage is TRBJ2-3; tentative D call: TRBD2 (6 bases). The CDR3 consists of 14 residues. CDR1 SGHDT and CDR2 YYEEEE come from the germline V gene. The ends were cut back, 6 bases at V and 0 bases at J, with 11 bases in the middle.

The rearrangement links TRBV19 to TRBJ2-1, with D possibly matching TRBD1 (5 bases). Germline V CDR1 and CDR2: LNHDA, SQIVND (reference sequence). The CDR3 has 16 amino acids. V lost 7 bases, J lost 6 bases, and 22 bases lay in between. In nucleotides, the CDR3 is TGTGCCAGTACCAGGATTTGGGCTAGTGGGGCCAATGAGCAGTTCTTC. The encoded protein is CASTRIWASGANEQFF.

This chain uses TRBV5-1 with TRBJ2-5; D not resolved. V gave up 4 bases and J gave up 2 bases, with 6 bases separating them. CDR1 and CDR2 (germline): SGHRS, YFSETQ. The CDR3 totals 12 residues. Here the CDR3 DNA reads TGCGCCAGCAGCATCCTACAAGAGACCCAGTACTTC. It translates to CASSILQETQYF.

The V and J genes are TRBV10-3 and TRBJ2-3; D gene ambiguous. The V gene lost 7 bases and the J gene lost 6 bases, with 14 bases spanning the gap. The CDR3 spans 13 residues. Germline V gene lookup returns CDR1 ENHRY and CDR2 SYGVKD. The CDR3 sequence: CAITDTSYDTQYF. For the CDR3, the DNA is TGTGCCATCACCGATACGAGTTACGATACGCAGTATTTT.

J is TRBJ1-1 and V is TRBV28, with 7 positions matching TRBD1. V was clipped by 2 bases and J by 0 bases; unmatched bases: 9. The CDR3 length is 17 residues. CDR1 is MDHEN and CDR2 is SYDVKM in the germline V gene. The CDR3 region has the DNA TGTGCCAGCAGTTTAGGGTTTGGACAGGCCTTGAACACTGAAGCTTTCTTT. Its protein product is CASSLGFGQALNTEAFF.

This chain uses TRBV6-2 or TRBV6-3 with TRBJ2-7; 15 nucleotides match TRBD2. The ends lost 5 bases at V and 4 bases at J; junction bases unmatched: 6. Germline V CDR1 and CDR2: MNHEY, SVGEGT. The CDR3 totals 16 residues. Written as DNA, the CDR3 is TGTGCCAGCAGTCAACGGACTAGCGGGAGGGGGTACGAGCAGTACTTC. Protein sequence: CASSQRTSGRGYEQYF.

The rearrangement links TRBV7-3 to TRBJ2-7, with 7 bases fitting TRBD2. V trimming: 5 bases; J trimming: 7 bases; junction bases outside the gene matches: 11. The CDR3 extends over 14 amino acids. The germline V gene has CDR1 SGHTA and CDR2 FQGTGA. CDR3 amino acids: CASSPGGRIGEQYF. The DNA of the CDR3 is TGTGCCAGCAGCCCCGGGGGGAGGATAGGGGAGCAGTACTTC.

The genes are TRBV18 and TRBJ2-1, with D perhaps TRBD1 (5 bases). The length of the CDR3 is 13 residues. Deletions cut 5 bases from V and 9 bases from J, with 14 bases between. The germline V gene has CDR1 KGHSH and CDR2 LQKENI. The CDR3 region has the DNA TGTGCCAGCTCAGAACAGGTCCACCTTGAGCAGTTCTTC. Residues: CASSEQVHLEQFF.